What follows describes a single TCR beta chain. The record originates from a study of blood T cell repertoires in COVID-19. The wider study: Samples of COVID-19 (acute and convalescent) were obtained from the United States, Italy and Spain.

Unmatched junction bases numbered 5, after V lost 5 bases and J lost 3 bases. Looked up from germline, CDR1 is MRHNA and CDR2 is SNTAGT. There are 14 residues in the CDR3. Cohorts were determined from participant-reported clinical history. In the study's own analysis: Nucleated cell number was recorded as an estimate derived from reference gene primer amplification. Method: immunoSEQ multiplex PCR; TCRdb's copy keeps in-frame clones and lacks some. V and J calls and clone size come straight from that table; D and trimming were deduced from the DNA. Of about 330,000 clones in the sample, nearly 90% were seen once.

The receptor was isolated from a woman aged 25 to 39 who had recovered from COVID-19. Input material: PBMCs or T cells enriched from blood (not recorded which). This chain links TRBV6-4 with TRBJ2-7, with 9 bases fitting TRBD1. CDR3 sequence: CASSFPDRGYEQYF. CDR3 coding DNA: TGTGCCAGCAGTTTCCCGGACAGGGGCTACGAGCAGTACTTC.